A selection of T cell receptor beta chains follows, all from one sample in a study of beta chain features in type 1 diabetes. Clones were sequenced by immunoSEQ multiplex PCR, and TCRdb holds only the in-frame ones, with some missing. The sample comprises over 600,000 clones, roughly 12% of which are singletons, and around 0.12% rests with the top ten. Sequencing input: naive CD4+ T cells from blood. These receptors were collected from a man between 25 and 39 years old with type 1 diabetes. Each CDR3 is given with its conserved first and last residue. The D gene is left open where the match is weak. Size is stated for part of the rows, as once, few or many counts, or as a class when the clone is expanded.

clone size: few; V gene: TRBV2; D gene: -; J gene: TRBJ1-5; CDR3 DNA: TGTGCCAGCAGGGGGGACACTCAGCCCCAGCATTTT; CDR3 protein: CASRGDTQPQHF
clone size: few; V gene: TRBV15; D gene: -; J gene: TRBJ2-7; CDR3 DNA: TGTGCCACCAGCCGGAGCTCCTACGAGCAGTACTTC; CDR3 protein: CATSRSSYEQYF
clone size: -; V gene: TRBV19; D gene: -; J gene: TRBJ2-1; CDR3 DNA: TGTGCCAGTAGTGGTGCAAGGGGTGGGAACCGTGAGCAGTTCTTC; CDR3 protein: CASSGARGGNREQFF
clone size: -; V gene: TRBV14; D gene: -; J gene: TRBJ1-4; CDR3 DNA: TGTGCCAGCAGCCACCCGACCCGGGAAAAACTGTTTTTT; CDR3 protein: CASSHPTREKLFF
clone size: few; V gene: TRBV7-2; D gene: TRBD2; J gene: TRBJ2-7; CDR3 DNA: TGTGCCAGCAGCCCCCTAGGACTAGCGGGGGACCAACTGCAGTACTTC; CDR3 protein: CASSPLGLAGDQLQYF
clone size: few; V gene: TRBV5-6; D gene: -; J gene: TRBJ2-2; CDR3 DNA: TGTGCCAGCAGCCCCGTTCCTCCTGCAAACACCGGGGAGCTGTTTTTT; CDR3 protein: CASSPVPPANTGELFF
clone size: -; V gene: TRBV18; D gene: TRBD1; J gene: TRBJ2-6; CDR3 DNA: TGTGCCAGCTCACCTATGACAGGGGGCGCGACTGGGGCCAACGTCCTGACTTTC; CDR3 protein: CASSPMTGGATGANVLTF
clone size: -; V gene: TRBV29-1; D gene: TRBD1; J gene: TRBJ1-2; CDR3 DNA: TGCAGCGCAGAAGGTTCTTGGCGACAGGGAGATGGCTACACCTTC; CDR3 protein: CSAEGSWRQGDGYTF
clone size: few; V gene: TRBV7-2; D gene: -; J gene: TRBJ1-2; CDR3 DNA: TGTGCCAGCAGCTTAGCCACAGACGATGGCTACACCTTC; CDR3 protein: CASSLATDDGYTF
clone size: few; V gene: TRBV5-1; D gene: TRBD1; J gene: TRBJ1-3; CDR3 DNA: TGCGCCAGCAGCCAAGGACAGGGGCGACCCGCTGGAAACACCATATATTTT; CDR3 protein: CASSQGQGRPAGNTIYF
clone size: few; V gene: TRBV5-4; D gene: -; J gene: TRBJ2-7; CDR3 DNA: TGTGCCAGCAGCTTGGCCGAGGGGGGCGGGGACGAGCAGTACTTC; CDR3 protein: CASSLAEGGGDEQYF
clone size: -; V gene: TRBV5-1; D gene: -; J gene: TRBJ2-7; CDR3 DNA: TGCGCCAGCAGCTTGAACAGCTACGAGCAGTACTTC; CDR3 protein: CASSLNSYEQYF
clone size: -; V gene: TRBV5-1; D gene: TRBD2; J gene: TRBJ2-5; CDR3 DNA: TGCGCCAGCAGCCCCCTCCGGAATAGCGGGCAAGAGACCCAGTACTTC; CDR3 protein: CASSPLRNSGQETQYF
clone size: -; V gene: TRBV27; D gene: -; J gene: TRBJ1-5; CDR3 DNA: TGTGCCAGCAGTCCAAATAGCAATCAGCCCCAGCATTTT; CDR3 protein: CASSPNSNQPQHF
clone size: -; V gene: TRBV9; D gene: -; J gene: TRBJ1-2; CDR3 DNA: TGTGCCAGCAGCCTAACGACGGTTTCTAACTATGGCTACACCTTC; CDR3 protein: CASSLTTVSNYGYTF
clone size: few; V gene: TRBV4-3; D gene: -; J gene: TRBJ2-6; CDR3 DNA: TGCGCCAGCAGCCAAGATAGGGGCCCTGGGGCCAACGTCCTGACTTTC; CDR3 protein: CASSQDRGPGANVLTF